The clone carrying this TCR beta chain was observed at least ten times. Antigen: not known. This record comes from a study of glioma-infiltrating T cells. Study-level results: Tissue-blood divergence was below expectation in non-neoplastic patients, above in gliomas.

Using RNA template, CDR3s of TCR alpha and beta were amplified with iRepertoire arm-PCR. From the multiplex PCR reads, TCRdb called clonotypes with MiXCR, one entry per CDR3 protein. Among under 130,000 distinct CDR3 sequences listed, around 30% were seen once. The CDR3 covers 13 residues. The V end was cut by 8 bases, the J end by 3 bases, with 12 bases between. Germline CDR1 reads MNHNS; CDR2 reads SASEGT. This clonotype was sampled from a human donor with low-grade glioma or glioblastoma, undergoing nonglioma brain surgery, or in good health (not recorded which). Specimen: glioma tissue, nonneoplastic brain tissue, or PBMCs (not recorded which). The chain joins TRBV6-1 to TRBJ2-3; D is possibly TRBD1 (5 bases). The CDR3 DNA reads as TGTGCCAGCCCCAGGGATATTACAGATACGCAGTATTTT. Translated, it gives CASPRDITDTQYF.